This is a list of T cell receptor beta chains from one sample in a study of OX40 agonist ivuxolimab in advanced cancers. Sequenced by immunoSEQ multiplex PCR; TCRdb stores in-frame clones only, minus some. Here the sample spans roughly 80,000 clones, 70% to 90% being singletons. This specimen consisted of CD4+ or CD8+ T cells sorted from blood, obtained in a trial of the OX40 agonist ivuxolimab. The receptors originated from an adult with an advanced solid tumor such as melanoma, head and neck, liver or kidney cancer. The CDR3 runs from the conserved cysteine through the conserved F or W. The D gene is left open where the match is weak. Clone sizes are given selectively: once, few, many, or a class where the clone is expanded.

TRBV6-6,.,TRBJ2-1,.,TGTGCCAGCAAGGCAGGGGGGTCCTACAATGAGCAGTTCTTC,CASKAGGSYNEQFF
TRBV15,.,TRBJ2-5,.,TGTGCCACCAGCAGAGATCGAGGGGAAGAGACCCAGTACTTC,CATSRDRGEETQYF
TRBV5-4,.,TRBJ1-1,.,TGTGCCAGCAGCTTGGATTCTGGGGTGAACACTGAAGCTTTCTTT,CASSLDSGVNTEAFF
TRBV14,TRBD2,TRBJ2-7,.,TGTGCCAGCAGCCAAGATACCCCACCCGGACTAGCTGGGACCACGGTGCAGTACTTC,CASSQDTPPGLAGTTVQYF
TRBV11-1,TRBD2,TRBJ2-1,once,TGTGCCAGCAGCTCAACTCGAGTGGGTAGCGGGGTGTCCTACAATGAGCAGTTCTTC,CASSSTRVGSGVSYNEQFF
TRBV28,.,TRBJ2-7,.,TGTGCCAGCGGCACTACAGGGCCCTACGAGCAGTACTTC,CASGTTGPYEQYF
TRBV21-1,.,TRBJ1-2,.,TGTGCCAGCAGCAGAAACCGGGACAGGGCCTCGGCTAACTATGGCTACACCTTC,CASSRNRDRASANYGYTF
TRBV23-1,.,TRBJ1-5,.,TGCGCCAGCAAATGTGTCCACTGCAATCAGCCCCAGCATTTT,CASKCVHCNQPQHF
TRBV4-3,.,TRBJ2-4,.,TGCGCCAGCAGCCAAGACGGGACGAGCCACATTCAGTACTTC,CASSQDGTSHIQYF
TRBV2,TRBD2,TRBJ2-5,.,TGTGCCAGCAGGAGGGGACTAGCGGGCACCACGGGACGCCAAGAGACCCAGTACTTC,CASRRGLAGTTGRQETQYF
TRBV28,.,TRBJ1-5,.,TGTGCCAGCAGTTTGGCGGGGGGGTACGGCAATCAGCCCCAGCATTTT,CASSLAGGYGNQPQHF
TRBV7-9,TRBD2,TRBJ2-7,.,TGTGCCAGCAGCCCTGGGGGGGAGTCTATCTACGAGCAGTACTTC,CASSPGGESIYEQYF
TRBV5-1,TRBD1,TRBJ1-3,.,TGCGCCAGCAGCTTGGGGGACAGGGCTGGAAACACCATATATTTT,CASSLGDRAGNTIYF
TRBV7-2,.,TRBJ1-4,once,TGTGCCAGCAGCTTAGGGGTAGGGGACCCTAATGAAAAACTGTTTTTT,CASSLGVGDPNEKLFF
TRBV28,.,TRBJ1-1,.,TGTGCCAGCATAATTATCGGACCAGCGAACACTGAAGCTTTCTTT,CASIIIGPANTEAFF
TRBV30,TRBD1,TRBJ1-2,.,TGTGCCTGGAGTACCGGGACAGGGCTTGGCTACACCTTC,CAWSTGTGLGYTF
TRBV5-6,.,TRBJ1-2,.,TGTGCCAGCAGCCCCCGCCTCGGGCTGATTATTAACTATGGCTACACCTTC,CASSPRLGLIINYGYTF
TRBV28,.,TRBJ1-2,once,TGTGCCAGCAGATTCACAGGGCTCGCCTATGGCTACACCTTC,CASRFTGLAYGYTF
TRBV28,.,TRBJ2-3,.,TGTGCCAGCAGCCGGGTGGACGGCACAGATACGCAGTATTTT,CASSRVDGTDTQYF
TRBV19,.,TRBJ1-3,once,TGTGCCAGTACCCCAGGAATCTCTGGAAACACCATATATTTT,CASTPGISGNTIYF
TRBV15,.,TRBJ1-5,.,TGTGCCACCAGCGTCAGGGGAGGCAATCAGCCCCAGCATTTT,CATSVRGGNQPQHF
TRBV28,.,TRBJ2-2,once,TGTGCCAGCAGGGCTCACACCGGGGAGCTGTTTTTT,CASRAHTGELFF